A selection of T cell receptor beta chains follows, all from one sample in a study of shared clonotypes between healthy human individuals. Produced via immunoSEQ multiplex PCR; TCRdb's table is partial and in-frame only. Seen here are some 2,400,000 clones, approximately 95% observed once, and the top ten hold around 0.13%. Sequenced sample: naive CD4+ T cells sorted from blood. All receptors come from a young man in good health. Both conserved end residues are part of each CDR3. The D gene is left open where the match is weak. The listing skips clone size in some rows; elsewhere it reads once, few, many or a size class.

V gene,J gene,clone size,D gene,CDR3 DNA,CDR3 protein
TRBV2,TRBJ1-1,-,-,TGTGCCAGCAGTGTAGGACAGTATGAAGCTTTCTTT,CASSVGQYEAFF
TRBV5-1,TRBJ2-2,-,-,TGCGCCAGCACCCTGGTAGAAGGGCCCACCGGGGAGCTGTTTTTT,CASTLVEGPTGELFF
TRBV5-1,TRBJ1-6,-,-,TGCGCCAGCAGCTTGGGAGGGAAAGATTCACCCCTCCACTTT,CASSLGGKDSPLHF
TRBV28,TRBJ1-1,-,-,TGTGCCAGCAGCAATCCCCGGGTAGGAAACACTGAAGCTTTCTTT,CASSNPRVGNTEAFF
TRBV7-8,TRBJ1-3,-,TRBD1,TGTGCCAGCAGCTCCCGGGACAGGGGGATTTTGTCGGGCGGAAACACCATATATTTT,CASSSRDRGILSGGNTIYF
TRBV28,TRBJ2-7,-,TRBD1,TGTGCCAGCAGTTTTAGCAGGGGGCTGTATAAGCAGTACTTC,CASSFSRGLYKQYF
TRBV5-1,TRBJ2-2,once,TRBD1,TGCGCCAGCAGCCGGGGAGACAGGGACACCGGGGAGCTGTTTTTT,CASSRGDRDTGELFF
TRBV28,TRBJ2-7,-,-,TGTGCCAGCAGTTTGGGTGGGAGCTCCTACGAGCAGTACTTC,CASSLGGSSYEQYF
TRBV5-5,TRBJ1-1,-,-,TGTGCCAGCAGCTTTCGAATGAACACTGAAGCTTTCTTT,CASSFRMNTEAFF
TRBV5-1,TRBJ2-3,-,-,TGCGCCAGCGCTTCGGGCGGGTCAGATACGCAGTATTTT,CASASGGSDTQYF
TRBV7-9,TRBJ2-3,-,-,TGTGCCAGCAGCTTAGCGTCGACAGGCCATTCAGATACGCAGTATTTT,CASSLASTGHSDTQYF
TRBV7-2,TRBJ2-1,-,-,TGTGCCAGCAGCTCAGGGTTATACGGCAATGAGCAGTTCTTC,CASSSGLYGNEQFF
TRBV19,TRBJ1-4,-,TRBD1,TGTGCCAGTACCCGGGACAGGGTTGAAAAACTGTTTTTT,CASTRDRVEKLFF
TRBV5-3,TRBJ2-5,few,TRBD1,TGTGCCAGAAGCTTGGACCAGGGGGCTGGGGAGACCCAGTACTTC,CARSLDQGAGETQYF
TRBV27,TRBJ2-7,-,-,TGTGCCAGCAGTTTACGTGCGGTACAGGTCTCCTACGAGCAGTACTTC,CASSLRAVQVSYEQYF
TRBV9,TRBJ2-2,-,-,TGTGCCAGCAGCGTAACAGCAGGGCGAAAAGCCGGGGAGCTGTTTTTT,CASSVTAGRKAGELFF
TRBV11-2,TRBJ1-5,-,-,TGTGCCAGCAGCTTAGATTTCGCAACCAGTCCCCAGCATTTT,CASSLDFATSPQHF
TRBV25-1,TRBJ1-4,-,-,TGTGCCAGCAGCTCTCCGGGGGTTCGTGAAAAACTGTTTTTT,CASSSPGVREKLFF
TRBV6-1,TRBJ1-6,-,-,TGTGCCAGCAGTGGCTGGGGTCGAGGGGGCTCCTATAATTCACCCCTCCACTTT,CASSGWGRGGSYNSPLHF
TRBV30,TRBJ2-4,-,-,TGTGCCTGGAGTGGGGCGGGCATTCAGTACTTC,CAWSGAGIQYF
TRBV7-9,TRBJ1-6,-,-,TGTGCCAGCAGCTTAGGAGGCCAGGGGTCTCTCCACTTT,CASSLGGQGSLHF
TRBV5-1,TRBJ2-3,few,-,TGCGCCAGCAGCCGGAATACGGATACGCAGTATTTT,CASSRNTDTQYF
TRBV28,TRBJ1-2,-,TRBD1,TGTGCCAGCAGTTTACAAACGTCACTCGGACAGGTCCATGGCTACACCTTC,CASSLQTSLGQVHGYTF
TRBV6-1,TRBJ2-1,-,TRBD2,TGTGCCAGCAGTGAACAGTGGGCTAGCGGGAAAGACAATGAGCAGTTCTTC,CASSEQWASGKDNEQFF
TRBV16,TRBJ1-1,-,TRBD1,TGTGCCAGCAGCCAATGGTCAGGGGGTGACACTGAAGCTTTCTTT,CASSQWSGGDTEAFF
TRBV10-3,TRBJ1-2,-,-,TGTGCCATCAGCGGGGCAGATGAGGGACGGTATGGCTACACCTTC,CAISGADEGRYGYTF
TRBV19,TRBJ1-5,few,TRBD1,TGTGCCAGTAGTAGCAGGGGGCTTCAGCCCCAGCATTTT,CASSSRGLQPQHF
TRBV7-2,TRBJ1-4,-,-,TGTGCCAGCAGCCGCCGGACAGTTGAAAAACTGTTTTTT,CASSRRTVEKLFF
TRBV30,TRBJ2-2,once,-,TGTGCCTGGAGTGTACAAGGTCCCGGGGAGCTGTTTTTT,CAWSVQGPGELFF
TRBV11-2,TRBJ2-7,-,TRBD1,TGTGCCAGCAGCTCCCTTAGAGGACAGGGGGCTAGAGAGCAGTACTTC,CASSSLRGQGAREQYF
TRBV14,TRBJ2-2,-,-,TGTGCCAGCACCCAGTCCGGCACCGGGGAGCTGTTTTTT,CASTQSGTGELFF
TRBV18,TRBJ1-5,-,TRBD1,TGTGCCAGCTCACCTACCGGACAGGGTAGTCAGCCCCAGCATTTT,CASSPTGQGSQPQHF
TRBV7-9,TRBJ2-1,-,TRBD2,TGTGCCAGCAGCTTAGCTCCTAGCGGGAGGGCCCGGGGGCAGTTCTTC,CASSLAPSGRARGQFF
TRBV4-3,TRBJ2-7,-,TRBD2,TGCGCCAGCAGCCAAGGGCTAGCGGGAGGCACCTCCGAGCAGTACTTC,CASSQGLAGGTSEQYF
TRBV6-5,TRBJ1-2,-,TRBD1,TGTGCCAGCATGGGACAGGGGAGTGGTGGCTACACCTTC,CASMGQGSGGYTF
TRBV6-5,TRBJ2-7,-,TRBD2,TGTGCCAGCAGTTACGCGGGAGAAGGGAACGAGCAGTACTTC,CASSYAGEGNEQYF
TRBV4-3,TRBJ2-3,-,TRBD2,TGCGCCAGCAGCCAAGATCTACTTCTTCGGAGCGGGAACCCAGATACGCAGTATTTT,CASSQDLLLRSGNPDTQYF
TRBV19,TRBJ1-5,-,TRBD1,TGTGCCAGTAGTATCCGGACAGGGGGCAATCAGCCCCAGCATTTT,CASSIRTGGNQPQHF
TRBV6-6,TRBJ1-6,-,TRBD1,TGTGCCAGCAGTTACGGGCAGGGACAGGATTCACCCCTCCACTTT,CASSYGQGQDSPLHF
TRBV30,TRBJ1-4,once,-,TGTGCCTGGACGCAAAAGGAAAAACTGTTTTTT,CAWTQKEKLFF
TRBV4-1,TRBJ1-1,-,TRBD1,TGCGCCAGCAGCCGACAGGGACAGGGATACACTGAAGCTTTCTTT,CASSRQGQGYTEAFF
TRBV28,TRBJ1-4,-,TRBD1,TGTGCCAGCACCATGACAGGGCCCTCAACAACTAATGAAAAACTGTTTTTT,CASTMTGPSTTNEKLFF
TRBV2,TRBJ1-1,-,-,TGTGCCAGCAGAGTGGCAGGTCCAGAAGCTTTCTTT,CASRVAGPEAFF
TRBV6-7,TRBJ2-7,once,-,TGTGCCAGCAGCCGACCTCGGAGACTCCTTTTCTCCTACGAGCAGTACTTC,CASSRPRRLLFSYEQYF
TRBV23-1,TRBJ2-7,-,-,TGCGCCAGCAGTCAATCGGGACCCCCCGTGGAGCAGTACTTC,CASSQSGPPVEQYF
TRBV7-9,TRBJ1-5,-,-,TGTGCCAGCAGCTGGGACACTCAGCCCCAGCATTTT,CASSWDTQPQHF
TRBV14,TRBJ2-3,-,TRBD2,TGTGCCAGCAGCCAATGGTCTAGCGGGAGTCCCACAGATACGCAGTATTTT,CASSQWSSGSPTDTQYF
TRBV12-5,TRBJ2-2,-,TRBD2,TGTGCTAGTGGTTTGGTCCTAGCGGGAAGGAACACCGGGGAGCTGTTTTTT,CASGLVLAGRNTGELFF
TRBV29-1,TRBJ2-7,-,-,TGCAGCGTTGAAGGGCTCAGTAACGAGCAGTACTTC,CSVEGLSNEQYF
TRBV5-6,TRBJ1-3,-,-,TGTGCCAGCAGCTTGGACAGTCCACATTCGGGAAACACCATATATTTT,CASSLDSPHSGNTIYF
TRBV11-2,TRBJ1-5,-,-,TGTGCCAGCAGCGAAATTGACGGAAGGCAGCCCCAGCATTTT,CASSEIDGRQPQHF